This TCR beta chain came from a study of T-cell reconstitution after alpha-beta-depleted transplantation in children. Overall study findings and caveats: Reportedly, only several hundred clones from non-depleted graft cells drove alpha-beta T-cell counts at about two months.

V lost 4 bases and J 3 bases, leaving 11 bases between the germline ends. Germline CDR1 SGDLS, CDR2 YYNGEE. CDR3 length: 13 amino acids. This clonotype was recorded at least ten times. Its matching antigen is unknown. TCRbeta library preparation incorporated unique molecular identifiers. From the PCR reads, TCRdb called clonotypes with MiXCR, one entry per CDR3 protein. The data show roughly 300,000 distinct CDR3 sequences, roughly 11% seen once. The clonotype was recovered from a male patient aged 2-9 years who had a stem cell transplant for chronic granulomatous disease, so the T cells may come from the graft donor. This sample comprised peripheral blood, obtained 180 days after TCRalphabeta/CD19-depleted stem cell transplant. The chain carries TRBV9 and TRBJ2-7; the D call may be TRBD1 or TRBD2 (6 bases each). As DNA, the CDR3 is TGTGCCAGCAGCCAAGAGGGGGGCTACGAGCAGTACTTC. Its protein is CASSQEGGYEQYF.